The rows below give T cell receptor beta chains drawn from one sample of a study of T-cell memory formation after mild COVID-19. TCRdb ran MiXCR on the 5' RACE reads and lists one entry per CDR3 protein. The table records 530,000 or so distinct CDR3 sequences, approximately 15% of them present only once. The sample taken for sequencing was PBMCs or a T cell subset sorted from them (not recorded which). These TCRs come from an adult woman who had mild COVID-19 (a few samples of this study predate the infection). Cell type and time point are not known. Both conserved end residues are part of each CDR3. The D gene is left open where the match is weak. Only part of the rows carry a size: once, few, many, or a class if the clone is expanded.

abundance	v_gene	j_gene	d_gene	CDR3aa	CDR3nt
.	TRBV25-1	TRBJ2-3	TRBD2	CASTELARADTQYF	TGTGCCAGCACAGAACTAGCGCGGGCAGATACGCAGTATTTT
few	TRBV2	TRBJ2-1	TRBD2	CASSERLAGTLEFF	TGTGCCAGCAGTGAAAGGCTAGCGGGTACGCTGGAGTTCTTC
many	TRBV12-3/TRBV12-4	TRBJ1-2	.	CASSLVGTSDGYTF	TGTGCCAGCAGTCTTGTTGGGACATCGGATGGCTACACCTTC
few	TRBV7-6	TRBJ2-3	TRBD2	CASSPIAGATDTQYF	TGTGCCAGCAGCCCCATAGCGGGGGCTACAGATACGCAGTATTTT
.	TRBV29-1	TRBJ1-1	TRBD1	CSATRTGLNTEAFF	TGCAGCGCCACACGGACAGGTTTGAACACTGAAGCTTTCTTT
.	TRBV24-1	TRBJ2-1	.	CATSDLRRDSLAEQFF	TGTGCCACCAGTGATTTACGCCGGGACTCTCTTGCTGAGCAGTTCTTC
.	TRBV11-2	TRBJ2-7	.	CASSLDGWDSVGHEQYF	TGTGCCAGCAGCTTAGACGGTTGGGATAGTGTAGGCCACGAGCAGTACTTC
.	TRBV5-4	TRBJ2-7	TRBD1	CASSSPTGGSSYEQYF	TGTGCCAGCAGCTCTCCGACAGGGGGGAGTTCCTACGAGCAGTACTTC
.	TRBV12-3/TRBV12-4	TRBJ2-1	TRBD2	CASRLAGDNEQFF	TGTGCCAGCAGACTAGCGGGAGACAATGAGCAGTTCTTC
few	TRBV2	TRBJ2-2	.	CASSEGTTNTGELFF	TGTGCCAGCAGTGAAGGGACAACGAACACCGGGGAGCTGTTTTTT
.	TRBV7-9	TRBJ2-3	TRBD2	CASSPPRSGGTPDTQYF	TGTGCCAGCAGCCCACCCCGTAGCGGGGGGACCCCAGATACGCAGTATTTT
.	TRBV11-3	TRBJ1-1	.	CASSFDGGTEAFF	TGTGCCAGCAGCTTCGACGGAGGGACTGAAGCTTTCTTT
.	TRBV24-1	TRBJ2-1	TRBD1	CATSGTRQGANEQFF	TGTGCCACCAGTGGCACTAGACAGGGGGCTAATGAGCAGTTCTTC
.	TRBV4-2	TRBJ2-1	TRBD2	CASSPHPLAAIYNEQFF	TGTGCCAGCAGCCCACACCCGCTAGCGGCAATATACAATGAGCAGTTCTTC
.	TRBV6-5	TRBJ2-7	TRBD2	CASSYSSYSGATLKTYEQYF	TGTGCCAGCAGTTACTCCTCCTATAGCGGGGCCACCCTGAAAACCTACGAGCAGTACTTC
few	TRBV3-1	TRBJ2-1	TRBD2	CASSQLAGAGHEQFF	TGTGCCAGCAGCCAACTAGCGGGAGCCGGACATGAGCAGTTCTTC
few	TRBV20-1	TRBJ2-6	TRBD1	CSARDRGRGGANVLTF	TGCAGTGCTAGAGACAGGGGGCGAGGAGGGGCCAACGTCCTGACTTTC
few	TRBV30	TRBJ2-7	.	CAWSGLNEQYF	TGTGCCTGGAGTGGCTTGAACGAGCAGTACTTC
few	TRBV4-3	TRBJ2-7	TRBD2	CASSQDTGRGPGLAGDYEQYF	TGCGCCAGCAGCCAAGACACCGGACGTGGTCCCGGACTAGCGGGAGATTACGAGCAGTACTTC
few	TRBV7-2	TRBJ2-1	TRBD1	CASSLGTGGYEQFF	TGTGCCAGCAGCTTGGGGACAGGGGGCTATGAGCAGTTCTTC
.	TRBV9	TRBJ2-1	.	CASSVWGTGNNEQFF	TGTGCCAGCAGCGTATGGGGGACTGGGAACAATGAGCAGTTCTTC
few	TRBV27	TRBJ2-3	.	CASRGFGALSTDTQYF	TGTGCCAGCAGAGGGTTCGGGGCCCTTAGCACAGATACGCAGTATTTT
many	TRBV12-3/TRBV12-4	TRBJ1-1	.	CASSFAGGTEAFF	TGTGCCAGCAGTTTCGCGGGTGGCACTGAAGCTTTCTTT
few	TRBV28	TRBJ2-5	TRBD2	CASSRQRLAITKETQYF	TGTGCCAGCAGCCGGCAACGACTAGCAATCACAAAAGAGACCCAGTACTTC
.	TRBV2	TRBJ1-6	.	CASSGQRTYNSPLHF	TGTGCCAGCAGTGGACAGAGGACCTATAATTCACCCCTCCACTTT
.	TRBV21-1	TRBJ2-4	.	CASSKALAKNIQYF	TGTGCCAGCAGCAAAGCCCTAGCCAAAAACATTCAGTACTTC
few	TRBV12-3/TRBV12-4	TRBJ1-2	.	CASSPETWGGYGYTF	TGTGCCAGCAGTCCCGAGACCTGGGGAGGCTATGGCTACACCTTC
few	TRBV20-1	TRBJ2-7	.	CSARPAVDEQYF	TGCAGTGCTAGACCGGCCGTCGACGAGCAGTACTTC
.	TRBV24-1	TRBJ2-7	TRBD2	CATSGWTSGRTYEQYF	TGTGCCACCAGTGGTTGGACTAGCGGGAGGACTTACGAGCAGTACTTC
.	TRBV15	TRBJ1-5	.	CATSVGGSNQPQHF	TGTGCCACCAGCGTTGGGGGAAGCAATCAGCCCCAGCATTTT
few	TRBV5-6	TRBJ2-7	TRBD1	CASSPLGQPYEQYF	TGTGCCAGCAGCCCACTGGGACAGCCCTACGAGCAGTACTTC
.	TRBV7-8	TRBJ2-5	.	CASSLKLWPPTQETQYF	TGTGCCAGCAGCTTAAAGTTGTGGCCACCAACCCAAGAGACCCAGTACTTC
few	TRBV12-3/TRBV12-4	TRBJ2-3	.	CASRKDLTRRITDTQYF	TGTGCCAGCAGGAAGGATCTGACTAGGAGGATAACAGATACGCAGTATTTT
.	TRBV27	TRBJ2-7	.	CASRTEGYEQYF	TGTGCCAGCAGGACGGAGGGCTACGAGCAGTACTTC
.	TRBV5-1	TRBJ1-3	.	CASSSYSGNTIYF	TGCGCCAGCAGCTCGTACTCTGGAAACACCATATATTTT
few	TRBV20-1	TRBJ2-2	TRBD1	CSARKTGGDAGELFF	TGCAGTGCTAGAAAGACAGGGGGCGATGCCGGGGAGCTGTTTTTT
.	TRBV9	TRBJ1-2	.	CASSVGSGGYGYTF	TGTGCCAGCAGCGTAGGATCGGGAGGCTATGGCTACACCTTC
few	TRBV7-2	TRBJ2-7	TRBD2	CASTSSGGAYEQYF	TGTGCCAGCACTTCGAGCGGGGGGGCTTACGAGCAGTACTTC
.	TRBV20-1	TRBJ1-1	TRBD1	CSASRDSETEAFF	TGCAGTGCTAGCCGGGACAGCGAAACTGAAGCTTTCTTT
few	TRBV12-3/TRBV12-4	TRBJ2-7	TRBD1	CASSLVMMAGGYEQYF	TGTGCCAGCAGTTTAGTAATGATGGCAGGGGGCTACGAGCAGTACTTC
.	TRBV6-5	TRBJ2-7	TRBD2	CASSYKLAGYEQYF	TGTGCCAGCAGTTATAAACTAGCGGGCTACGAGCAGTACTTC
few	TRBV25-1	TRBJ1-1	.	CASSRSGMGKEAFF	TGTGCCAGCAGCAGGTCGGGGATGGGCAAGGAAGCTTTCTTT
few	TRBV5-4	TRBJ2-7	.	CASSLASGFSYEQYF	TGTGCCAGCAGCTTGGCCTCCGGATTCTCCTACGAGCAGTACTTC
.	TRBV5-4	TRBJ2-7	.	CASSLRPGETYEQYF	TGTGCCAGCAGCTTGAGGCCAGGGGAAACCTACGAGCAGTACTTC
.	TRBV7-9	TRBJ1-1	.	CASSLVPGLITEAFF	TGTGCCAGCAGCTTAGTCCCAGGGCTTATCACTGAAGCTTTCTTT
few	TRBV12-3/TRBV12-4	TRBJ1-2	.	CASSFGVGAGRYTF	TGTGCCAGCAGTTTCGGGGTGGGGGCTGGCCGCTACACCTTC
few	TRBV11-1	TRBJ2-7	.	CASSSPRQGDYPEQYF	TGTGCCAGCAGCTCTCCGCGGCAGGGGGACTACCCCGAGCAGTACTTC
.	TRBV18	TRBJ2-3	.	CASSPGQDTQYF	TGTGCCAGCTCACCCGGACAGGATACGCAGTATTTT
few	TRBV9	TRBJ2-7	.	CASSGEGTPLREQYF	TGTGCCAGCAGTGGAGAGGGGACCCCTCTGCGCGAGCAGTACTTC
.	TRBV5-1	TRBJ2-6	TRBD2	CASSLAGGSGANVLTF	TGCGCCAGCAGCTTGGCCGGGGGGTCTGGGGCCAACGTCCTGACTTTC
once	TRBV3-1	TRBJ2-5	.	CASSPSGGTSQETQYF	TGTGCCAGCAGCCCCTCCGGAGGGACTTCTCAAGAGACCCAGTACTTC
.	TRBV7-3	TRBJ2-7	.	CASSPDPPRSSYEQYF	TGTGCCAGCAGCCCCGATCCTCCTAGATCTTCCTACGAGCAGTACTTC
.	TRBV29-1	TRBJ2-3	.	CSVGFWDTDTQYF	TGCAGCGTTGGTTTTTGGGACACAGATACGCAGTATTTT
few	TRBV27	TRBJ2-1	.	CASSLMDSYNEQFF	TGTGCCAGCAGTTTAATGGACAGCTACAATGAGCAGTTCTTC
many	TRBV4-3	TRBJ2-7	TRBD1	CASSHAGTGIPYEQYF	TGCGCCAGCAGCCACGCCGGGACAGGGATACCCTACGAGCAGTACTTC
few	TRBV30	TRBJ1-3	.	CAWSMTGNTIYF	TGTGCCTGGAGCATGACAGGAAACACCATATATTTT
.	TRBV29-1	TRBJ2-7	TRBD1	CSVGRDRAGEQYF	TGCAGCGTTGGAAGGGACAGGGCTGGAGAGCAGTACTTC